The entry below describes one T cell receptor beta chain. The study defined stable Graves' hyperthyroidism as no ophthalmopathy progression within 18 months. Disease duration under 2 months; hyperthyroidism patients were aged 18 to 65. Any patient presenting with uncontrolled infection, other autoimmune disease, pregnancy or lactation was left out. Every diagnosis used clinical symptoms, serum thyroxine and TRAb, thyroid ultrasound and orbital computed tomography. The investigators amplified TCR beta CDR3 regions from RNA transcripts. TCR CDR3 regions were first amplified by RT-PCR with HTBI primers. TCRdb called the multiplex PCR reads again in MiXCR, with one record for every CDR3 protein. The sample gives a few hundred thousand distinct CDR3 sequences, about half of which show up once; more than 7.5% is in the top ten. This sample is drawn from a study of T cells in Graves' hyperthyroidism and ophthalmopathy.

The CDR3 totals 14 residues. The V gene's germline CDR1 is SGHAT and CDR2 FQNNGV. V lost 1 base, J lost 6 bases, and 12 bases lay in between. V usage is TRBV11-2 and J usage is TRBJ1-1, with D unresolved. This sequence was found in a woman under 30 with Graves' hyperthyroidism. The sequenced sample consisted of peripheral blood or thyroid tissue (not recorded which). The DNA of the CDR3 is TGTGCCAGCAGCTTAGGAGGCCCCGCACCTGAAGCTTTCTTT. Its translation: CASSLGGPAPEAFF.